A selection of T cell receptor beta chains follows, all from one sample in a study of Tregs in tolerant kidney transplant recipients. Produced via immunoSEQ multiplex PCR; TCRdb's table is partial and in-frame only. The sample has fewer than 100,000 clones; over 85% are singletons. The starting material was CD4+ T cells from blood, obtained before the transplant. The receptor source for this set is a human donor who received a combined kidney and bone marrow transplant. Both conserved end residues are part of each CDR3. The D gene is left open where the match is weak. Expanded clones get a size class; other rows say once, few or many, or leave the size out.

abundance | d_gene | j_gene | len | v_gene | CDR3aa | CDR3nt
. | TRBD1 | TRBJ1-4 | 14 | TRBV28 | CASTPTGRLEKLFF | TGTGCCAGCACTCCGACAGGGAGGTTAGAAAAACTGTTTTTT
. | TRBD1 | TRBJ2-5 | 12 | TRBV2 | CASRDRAETQYF | TGTGCCAGCAGGGACAGGGCGGAGACCCAGTACTTC
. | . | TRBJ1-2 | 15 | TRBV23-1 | CASSRNSDSLYGYTF | TGCGCCAGCAGCCGAAATTCGGACAGTCTCTATGGCTACACCTTC
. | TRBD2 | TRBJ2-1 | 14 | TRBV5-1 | CASSLALAGNEQFF | TGCGCCAGCAGCTTGGCCCTAGCGGGCAATGAGCAGTTCTTC
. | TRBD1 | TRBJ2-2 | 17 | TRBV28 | CASRETGWRSNTGELFF | TGTGCCAGCAGAGAGACAGGGTGGAGGTCGAACACCGGGGAGCTGTTTTTT
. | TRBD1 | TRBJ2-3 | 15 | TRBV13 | CASSLGQGAQNTQYF | TGTGCCAGCAGCTTAGGGCAGGGGGCACAGAATACGCAGTATTTT
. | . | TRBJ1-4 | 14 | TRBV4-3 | CASSQDYSGEKLFF | TGCGCCAGCAGCCAAGACTACAGTGGGGAAAAACTGTTTTTT
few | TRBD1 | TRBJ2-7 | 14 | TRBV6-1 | CASSERTGGYEQYF | TGTGCCAGCAGTGAGAGGACAGGGGGCTACGAGCAGTACTTC
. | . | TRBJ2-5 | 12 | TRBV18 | CASSPRLETQYF | TGTGCCAGCTCACCACGTCTGGAGACCCAGTACTTC
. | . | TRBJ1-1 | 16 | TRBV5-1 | CASSAKVSGSNAEAFF | TGCGCCAGCAGCGCGAAAGTGTCGGGATCGAACGCTGAAGCTTTCTTT
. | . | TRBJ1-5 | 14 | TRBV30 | CAWSVQGGNQPQHF | TGTGCCTGGAGTGTACAGGGTGGGAATCAGCCCCAGCATTTT
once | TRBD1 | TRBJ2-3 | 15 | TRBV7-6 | CASTAGQASTDTQYF | TGTGCCAGCACCGCGGGACAGGCCAGCACAGATACGCAGTATTTT